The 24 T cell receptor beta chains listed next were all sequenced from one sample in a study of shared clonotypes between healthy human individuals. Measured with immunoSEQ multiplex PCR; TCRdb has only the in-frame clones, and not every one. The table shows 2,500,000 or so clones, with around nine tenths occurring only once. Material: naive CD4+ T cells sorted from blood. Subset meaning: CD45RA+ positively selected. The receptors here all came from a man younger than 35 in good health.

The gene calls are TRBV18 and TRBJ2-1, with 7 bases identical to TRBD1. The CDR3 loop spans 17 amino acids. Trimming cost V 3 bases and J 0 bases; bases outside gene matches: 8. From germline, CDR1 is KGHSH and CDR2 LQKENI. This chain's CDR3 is CASSPSTGPSSYNEQFF. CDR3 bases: TGTGCCAGCTCACCTTCGACAGGGCCGAGCTCCTACAATGAGCAGTTCTTC. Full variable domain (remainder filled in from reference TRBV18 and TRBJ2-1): NAGVMQNPRHLVRRRGQEARLRCSPMKGHSHVYWYRQLPEEGLKFMVYLQKENIIDESGMPKERFSAEFPKEGPSILRIQQVVRGDSAAYFCASSPSTGPSSYNEQFFGPGTRLTVL.

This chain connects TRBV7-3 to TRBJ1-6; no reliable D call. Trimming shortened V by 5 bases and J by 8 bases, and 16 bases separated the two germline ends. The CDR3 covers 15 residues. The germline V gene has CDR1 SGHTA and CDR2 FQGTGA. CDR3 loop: CASSQSNLGDSPLHF. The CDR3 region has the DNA TGTGCCAGCAGCCAATCGAACCTCGGGGATTCACCCCTCCACTTT. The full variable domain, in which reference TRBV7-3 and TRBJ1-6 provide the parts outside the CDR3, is GAGVSQTPSNKVTEKGKYVELRCDPISGHTALYWYRQSLGQGPEFLIYFQGTGAADDSGLPNDRFFAVRPEGSVSTLKIQRTERGDSAVYLCASSQSNLGDSPLHFGNGTRLTVT.

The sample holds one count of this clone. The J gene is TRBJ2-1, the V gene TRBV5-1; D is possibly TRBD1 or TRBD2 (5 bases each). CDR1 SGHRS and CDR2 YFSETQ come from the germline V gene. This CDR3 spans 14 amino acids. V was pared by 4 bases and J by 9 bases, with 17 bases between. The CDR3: CASSPQLDQGEQFF. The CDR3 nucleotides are TGCGCCAGCAGCCCACAACTAGATCAGGGTGAGCAGTTCTTC.

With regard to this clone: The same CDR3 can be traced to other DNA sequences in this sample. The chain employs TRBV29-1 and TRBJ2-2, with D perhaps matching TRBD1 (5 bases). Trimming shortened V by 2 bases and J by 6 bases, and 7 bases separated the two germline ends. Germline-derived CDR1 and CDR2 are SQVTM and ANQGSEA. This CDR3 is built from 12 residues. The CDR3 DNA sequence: TGCAGCGTTGAACAGGGTGCCGGGGAGCTGTTTTTT. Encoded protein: CSVEQGAGELFF.

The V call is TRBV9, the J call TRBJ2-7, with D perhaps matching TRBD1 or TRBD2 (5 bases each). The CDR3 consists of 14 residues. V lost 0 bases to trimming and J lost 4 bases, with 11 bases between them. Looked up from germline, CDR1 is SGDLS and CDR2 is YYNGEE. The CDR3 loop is CASSVETGGYEQYF. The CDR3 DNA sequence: TGTGCCAGCAGCGTAGAAACAGGCGGGTACGAGCAGTACTTC. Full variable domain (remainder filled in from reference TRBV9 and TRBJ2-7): DSGVTQTPKHLITATGQRVTLRCSPRSGDLSVYWYQQSLDQGLQFLIQYYNGEERAKGNILERFSAQQFPDLHSELNLSSLELGDSALYFCASSVETGGYEQYFGPGTRLTVT.

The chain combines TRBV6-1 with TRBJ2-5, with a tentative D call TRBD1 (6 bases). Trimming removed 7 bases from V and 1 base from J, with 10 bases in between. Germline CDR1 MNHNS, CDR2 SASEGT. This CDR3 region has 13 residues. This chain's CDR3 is CASKRTAQETQYF. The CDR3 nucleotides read TGTGCCAGCAAACGGACAGCCCAAGAGACCCAGTACTTC.

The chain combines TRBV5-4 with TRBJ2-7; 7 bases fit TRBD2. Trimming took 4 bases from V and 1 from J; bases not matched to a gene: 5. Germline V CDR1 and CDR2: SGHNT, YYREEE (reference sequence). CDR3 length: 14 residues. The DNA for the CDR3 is TGTGCCAGCAGCCAAGGGACTACTTCCTACGAGCAGTACTTC. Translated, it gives CASSQGTTSYEQYF.

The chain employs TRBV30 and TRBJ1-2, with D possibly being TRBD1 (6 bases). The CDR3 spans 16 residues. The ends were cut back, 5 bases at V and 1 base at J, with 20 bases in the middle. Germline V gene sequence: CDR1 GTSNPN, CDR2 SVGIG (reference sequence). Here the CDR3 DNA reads TGTGCCTGGGCCGATGAGAGGGGGGCTCTTAACTATGGCTACACCTTC. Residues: CAWADERGALNYGYTF.

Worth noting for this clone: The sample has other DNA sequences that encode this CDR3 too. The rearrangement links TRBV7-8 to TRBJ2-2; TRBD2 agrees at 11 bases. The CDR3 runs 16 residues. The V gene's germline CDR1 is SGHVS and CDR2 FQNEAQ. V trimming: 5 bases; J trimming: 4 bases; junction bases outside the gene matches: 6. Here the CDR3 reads CASSPGTSGGTGELFF. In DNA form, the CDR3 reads TGTGCCAGCAGCCCCGGGACTAGCGGAGGCACCGGGGAGCTGTTTTTT.

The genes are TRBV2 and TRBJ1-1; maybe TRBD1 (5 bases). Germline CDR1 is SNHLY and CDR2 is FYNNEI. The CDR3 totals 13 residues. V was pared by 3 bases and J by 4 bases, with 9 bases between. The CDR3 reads CASSEEGPTEAFF. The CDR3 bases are TGTGCCAGCAGTGAGGAGGGACCCACTGAAGCTTTCTTT. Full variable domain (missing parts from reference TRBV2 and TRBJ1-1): EPEVTQTPSHQVTQMGQEVILRCVPISNHLYFYWYRQILGQKVEFLVSFYNNEISEKSEIFDDQFSVERPDGSNFTLKIRSTKLEDSAMYFCASSEEGPTEAFFGQGTRLTVV.

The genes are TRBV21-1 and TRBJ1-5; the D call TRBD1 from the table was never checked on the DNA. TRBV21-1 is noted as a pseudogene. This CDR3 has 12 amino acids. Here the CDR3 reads CARKTGNQPQHF. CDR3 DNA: TGTGCAAGGAAGACAGGCAATCAGCCCCAGCATTTT.

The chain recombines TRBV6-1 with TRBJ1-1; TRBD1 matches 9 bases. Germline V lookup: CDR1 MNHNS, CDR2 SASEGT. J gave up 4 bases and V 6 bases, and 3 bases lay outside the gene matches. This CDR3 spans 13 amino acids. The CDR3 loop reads CASRGQGGTEAFF. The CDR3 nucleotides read TGTGCCAGCAGGGGACAGGGCGGCACTGAAGCTTTCTTT.

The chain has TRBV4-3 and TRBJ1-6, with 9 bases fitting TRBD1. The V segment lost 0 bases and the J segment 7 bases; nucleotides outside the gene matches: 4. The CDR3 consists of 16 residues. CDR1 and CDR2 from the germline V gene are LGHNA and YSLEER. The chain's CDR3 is CASSQDIDRGNSPLHF. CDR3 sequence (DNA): TGCGCCAGCAGCCAAGATATCGACAGGGGGAATTCACCCCTCCACTTT.

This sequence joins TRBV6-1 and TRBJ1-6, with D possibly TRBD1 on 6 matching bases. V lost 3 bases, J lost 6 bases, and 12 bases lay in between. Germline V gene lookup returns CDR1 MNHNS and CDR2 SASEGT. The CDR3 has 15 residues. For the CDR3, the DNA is TGTGCCAGCAGTGACAACAGGGTGGGTAATTCACCCCTCCACTTT. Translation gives CASSDNRVGNSPLHF.

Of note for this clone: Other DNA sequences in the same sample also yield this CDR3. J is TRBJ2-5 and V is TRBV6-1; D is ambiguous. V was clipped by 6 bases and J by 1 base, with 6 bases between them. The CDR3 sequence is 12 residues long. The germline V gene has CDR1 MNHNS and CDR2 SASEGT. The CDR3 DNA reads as TGTGCCAGCAGAGCAGGCCAAGAGACCCAGTACTTC. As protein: CASRAGQETQYF.

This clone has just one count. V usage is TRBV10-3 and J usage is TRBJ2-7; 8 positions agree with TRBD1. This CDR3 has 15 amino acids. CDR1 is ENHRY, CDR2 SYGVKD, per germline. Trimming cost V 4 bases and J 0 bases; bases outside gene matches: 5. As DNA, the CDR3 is TGTGCCATCAGTGGAGGGGACAGGCACTCCTACGAGCAGTACTTC. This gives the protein CAISGGDRHSYEQYF.

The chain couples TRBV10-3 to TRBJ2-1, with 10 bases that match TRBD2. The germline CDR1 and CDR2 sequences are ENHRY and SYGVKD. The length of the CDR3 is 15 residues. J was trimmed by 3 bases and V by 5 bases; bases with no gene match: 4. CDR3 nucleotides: TGTGCCATCAGTAGGACTAGCGGAGTCTACAATGAGCAGTTCTTC. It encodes CAISRTSGVYNEQFF.

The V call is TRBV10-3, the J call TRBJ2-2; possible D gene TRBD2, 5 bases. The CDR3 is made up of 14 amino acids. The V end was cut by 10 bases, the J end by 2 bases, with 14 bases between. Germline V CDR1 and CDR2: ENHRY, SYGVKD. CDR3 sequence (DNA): TGTGCCACCACGGGAAACAGAAACACCGGGGAGCTGTTTTTT. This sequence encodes CATTGNRNTGELFF.

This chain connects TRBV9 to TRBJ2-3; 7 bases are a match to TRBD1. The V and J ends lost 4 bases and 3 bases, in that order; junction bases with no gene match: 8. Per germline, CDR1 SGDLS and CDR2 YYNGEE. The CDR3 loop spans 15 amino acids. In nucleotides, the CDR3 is TGTGCCAGCAGCCCCGACAGGGTTCTAACAGATACGCAGTATTTT. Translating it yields CASSPDRVLTDTQYF.

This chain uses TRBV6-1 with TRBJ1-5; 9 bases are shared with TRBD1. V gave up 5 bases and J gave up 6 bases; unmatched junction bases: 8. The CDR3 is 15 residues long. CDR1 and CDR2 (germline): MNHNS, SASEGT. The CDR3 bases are TGTGCCAGCAGTTTGGGACAGGGAGGGGGTCAGCCCCAGCATTTT. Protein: CASSLGQGGGQPQHF.

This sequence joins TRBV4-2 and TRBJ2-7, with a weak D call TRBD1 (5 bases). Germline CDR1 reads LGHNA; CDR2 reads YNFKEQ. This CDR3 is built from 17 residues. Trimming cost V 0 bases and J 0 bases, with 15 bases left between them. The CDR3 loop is CASSQDLGRGYSYEQYF. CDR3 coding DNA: TGTGCCAGCAGCCAAGATTTGGGTAGGGGATACTCCTACGAGCAGTACTTC.

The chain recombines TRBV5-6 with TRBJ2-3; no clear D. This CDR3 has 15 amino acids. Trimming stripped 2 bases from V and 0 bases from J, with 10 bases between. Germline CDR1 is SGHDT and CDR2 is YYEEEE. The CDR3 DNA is TGTGCCAGCAGCTTTTCCGCCCTTAGCACAGATACGCAGTATTTT. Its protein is CASSFSALSTDTQYF.

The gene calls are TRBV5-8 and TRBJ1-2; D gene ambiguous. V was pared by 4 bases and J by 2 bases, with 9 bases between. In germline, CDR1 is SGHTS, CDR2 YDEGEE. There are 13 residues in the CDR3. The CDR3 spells CASSRQINYGYTF. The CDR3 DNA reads TGTGCCAGCAGCCGTCAGATAAACTATGGCTACACCTTC.

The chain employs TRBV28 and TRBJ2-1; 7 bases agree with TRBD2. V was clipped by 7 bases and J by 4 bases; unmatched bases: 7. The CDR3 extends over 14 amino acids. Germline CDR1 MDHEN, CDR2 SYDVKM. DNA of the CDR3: TGTGCCAGCAAAGGAGCGGGGTTTTACAATGAGCAGTTCTTC. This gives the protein CASKGAGFYNEQFF.